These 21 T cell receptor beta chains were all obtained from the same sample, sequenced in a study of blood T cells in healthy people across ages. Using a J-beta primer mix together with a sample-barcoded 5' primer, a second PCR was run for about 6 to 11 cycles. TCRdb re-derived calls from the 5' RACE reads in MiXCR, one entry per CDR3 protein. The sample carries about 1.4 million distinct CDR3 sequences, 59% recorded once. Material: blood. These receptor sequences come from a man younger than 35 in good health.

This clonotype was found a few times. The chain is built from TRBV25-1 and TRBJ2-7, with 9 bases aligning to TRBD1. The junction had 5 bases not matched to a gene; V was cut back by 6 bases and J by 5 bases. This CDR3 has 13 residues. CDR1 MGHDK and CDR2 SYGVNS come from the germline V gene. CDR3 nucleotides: TGTGCCAGCAGAACACAGGGGGCACACGAGCAGTACTTC. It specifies CASRTQGAHEQYF.

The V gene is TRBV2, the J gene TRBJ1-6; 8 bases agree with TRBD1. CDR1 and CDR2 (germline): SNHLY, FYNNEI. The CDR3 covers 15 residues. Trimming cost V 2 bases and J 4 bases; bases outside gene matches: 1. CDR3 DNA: TGTGCCAGCAGTGAAAGACAGGGGTATAATTCACCCCTCCACTTT. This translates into CASSERQGYNSPLHF.

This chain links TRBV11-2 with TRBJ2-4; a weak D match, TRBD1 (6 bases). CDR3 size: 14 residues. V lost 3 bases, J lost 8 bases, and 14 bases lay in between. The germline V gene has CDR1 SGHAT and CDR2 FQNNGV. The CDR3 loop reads CASSFSFRGYIQYF. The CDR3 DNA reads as TGTGCCAGCAGCTTCTCCTTCAGGGGTTACATTCAGTACTTC.

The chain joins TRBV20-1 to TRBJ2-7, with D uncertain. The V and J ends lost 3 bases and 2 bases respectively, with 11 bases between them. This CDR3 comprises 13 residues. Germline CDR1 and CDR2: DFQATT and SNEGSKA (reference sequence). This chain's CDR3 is CSASRHGTYEQYF. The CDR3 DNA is TGCAGTGCTAGTCGACATGGGACCTACGAGCAGTACTTC.

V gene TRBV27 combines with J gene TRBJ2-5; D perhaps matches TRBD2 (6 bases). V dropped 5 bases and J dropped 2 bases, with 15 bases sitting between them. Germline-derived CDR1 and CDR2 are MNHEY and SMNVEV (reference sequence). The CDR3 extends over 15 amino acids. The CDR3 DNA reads TGTGCCAGCAGTCCCGGGGACTCGGGGCAAGAGACCCAGTACTTC. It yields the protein CASSPGDSGQETQYF.

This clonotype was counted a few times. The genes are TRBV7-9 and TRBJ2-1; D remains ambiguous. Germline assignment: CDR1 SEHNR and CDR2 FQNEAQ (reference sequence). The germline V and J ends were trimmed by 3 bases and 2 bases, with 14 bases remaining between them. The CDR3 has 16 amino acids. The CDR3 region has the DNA TGTGCCAGCAGCTTTGAGACAAAATCCCCCTACAATGAGCAGTTCTTC. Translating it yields CASSFETKSPYNEQFF. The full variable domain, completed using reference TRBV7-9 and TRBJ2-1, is DTGVSQNPRHKITKRGQNVTFRCDPISEHNRLYWYRQTLGQGPEFLTYFQNEAQLEKSRLLSDRFSAERPKGSFSTLEIQRTEQGDSAMYLCASSFETKSPYNEQFFGPGTRLTVL.

The CDR3 protein is CASSLDRTSEQYF. The CDR3, as DNA: TGTGCCAGCAGTTTAGACAGGACGAGCGAGCAGTACTTC. This chain links TRBV28 with TRBJ2-7; possibly TRBD1 for D (6 bases). The germline V gene encodes CDR1 MDHEN and CDR2 SYDVKM. The CDR3 sequence is 13 residues long. The V end lost 2 bases, the J end lost 6 bases, and 11 bases lay between the germline ends.

The DNA of the CDR3 is TGTGCCAGCAGCTTAGCGGTCCTTAGGGAGCAGTACTTC. Its translation: CASSLAVLREQYF. V usage is TRBV7-2 and J usage is TRBJ2-1, with unresolved D. The J call may be incorrect, as the DNA end agrees better with TRBJ2-7. There are 13 residues in the CDR3. CDR1 and CDR2 from the germline V gene are SGHTA and FQGNSA.

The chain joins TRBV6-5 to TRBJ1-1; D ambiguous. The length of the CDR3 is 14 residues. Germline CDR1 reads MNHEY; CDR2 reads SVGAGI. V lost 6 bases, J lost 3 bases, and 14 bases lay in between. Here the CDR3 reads CASSRSGPHTEAFF. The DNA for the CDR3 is TGTGCCAGCAGCCGCTCCGGGCCACACACTGAAGCTTTCTTT.

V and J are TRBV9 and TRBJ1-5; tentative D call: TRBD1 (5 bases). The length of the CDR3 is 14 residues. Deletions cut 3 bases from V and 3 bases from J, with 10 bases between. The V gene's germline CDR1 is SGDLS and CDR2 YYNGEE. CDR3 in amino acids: CASSDLGTNQPQHF. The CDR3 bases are TGTGCCAGCAGCGACCTGGGGACCAATCAGCCCCAGCATTTT.

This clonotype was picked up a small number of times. CDR3 in amino acids: CASSQVAGNNQPQHF. The DNA of the CDR3 is TGCGCCAGCAGCCAAGTGGCAGGGAACAATCAGCCCCAGCATTTT. The chain combines TRBV4-1 with TRBJ1-5; tentative D call: TRBD1 (5 bases). This CDR3 is 15 amino acids long. V was shortened by 1 base and J by 3 bases, with 10 bases between the two germline ends. The germline gives CDR1 MGHRA, CDR2 YSYEKL.

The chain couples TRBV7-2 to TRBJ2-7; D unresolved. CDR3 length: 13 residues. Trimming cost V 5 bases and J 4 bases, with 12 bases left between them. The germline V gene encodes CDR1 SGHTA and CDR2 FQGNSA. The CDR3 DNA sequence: TGTGCCAGCAGCCCGTGGGCCGATTACGAGCAGTACTTC. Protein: CASSPWADYEQYF.

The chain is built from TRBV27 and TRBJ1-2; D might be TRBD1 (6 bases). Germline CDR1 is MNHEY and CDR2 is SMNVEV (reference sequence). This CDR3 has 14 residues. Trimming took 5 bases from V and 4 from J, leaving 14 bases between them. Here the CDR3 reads CASSNQQGTYGYTF. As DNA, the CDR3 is TGTGCCAGCAGTAATCAACAGGGAACCTATGGCTACACCTTC.

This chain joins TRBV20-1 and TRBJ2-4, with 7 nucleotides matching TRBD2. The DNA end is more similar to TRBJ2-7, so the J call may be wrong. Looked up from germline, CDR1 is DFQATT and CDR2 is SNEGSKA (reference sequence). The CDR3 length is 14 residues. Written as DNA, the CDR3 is TGCAGCGCAATAGGGAGGGCCGGAGTCTACGAGCAGTACTTC. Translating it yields CSAIGRAGVYEQYF.

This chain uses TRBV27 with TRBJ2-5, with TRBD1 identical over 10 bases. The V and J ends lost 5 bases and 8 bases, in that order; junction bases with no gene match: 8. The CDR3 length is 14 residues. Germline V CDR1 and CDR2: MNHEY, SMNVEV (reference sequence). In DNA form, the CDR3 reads TGTGCCAGCAGTCTCGGACAGGGGGTGGGAACCCAGTACTTC. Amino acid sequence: CASSLGQGVGTQYF.

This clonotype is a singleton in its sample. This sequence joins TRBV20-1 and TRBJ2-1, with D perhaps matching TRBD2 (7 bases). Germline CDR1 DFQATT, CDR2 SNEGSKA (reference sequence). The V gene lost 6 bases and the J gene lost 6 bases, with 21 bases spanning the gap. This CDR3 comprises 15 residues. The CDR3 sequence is CSAPNVRGARNEQFF. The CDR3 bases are TGCAGTGCCCCCAATGTACGGGGGGCACGCAATGAGCAGTTCTTC.

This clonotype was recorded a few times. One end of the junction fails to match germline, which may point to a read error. The CDR3 here is CASSSDSNQPQHF. The CDR3 nucleotides are TGTGCCAGTAGCTCGGACAGCAATCAGCCCCAGCATTTT. The chain carries TRBV7-6 and TRBJ1-5; D remains unclear. There are 13 residues in the CDR3. Germline CDR1 and CDR2: SGHVS and FNYEAQ.

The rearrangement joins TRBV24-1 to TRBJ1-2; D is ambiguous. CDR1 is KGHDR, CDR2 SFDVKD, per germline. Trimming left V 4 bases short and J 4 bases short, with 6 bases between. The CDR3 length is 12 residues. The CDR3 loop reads CATSEPIYGYTF. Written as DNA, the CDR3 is TGTGCCACCAGTGAACCCATCTATGGCTACACCTTC.

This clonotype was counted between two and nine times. CDR3 bases: TGTGCCAGCTCACGGGGAAGTTGGGGGTACGAGCAGTACTTC. Amino acid sequence: CASSRGSWGYEQYF. This rearrangement joins TRBV28 to TRBJ2-7; D possibly uses TRBD1 or TRBD2 (5 bases each). The germline CDR1 and CDR2 sequences are MDHEN and SYDVKM. The CDR3 is 14 residues long. Trimming shortened V by 8 bases and J by 4 bases, and 18 bases separated the two germline ends.

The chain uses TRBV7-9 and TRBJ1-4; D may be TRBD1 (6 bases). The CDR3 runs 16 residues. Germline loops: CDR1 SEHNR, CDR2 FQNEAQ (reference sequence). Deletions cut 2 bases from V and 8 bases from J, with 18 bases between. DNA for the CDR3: TGTGCCAGCAGCTTAATGAGCCCAGGAAGGGGGGAAAAACTGTTTTTT. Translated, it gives CASSLMSPGRGEKLFF.

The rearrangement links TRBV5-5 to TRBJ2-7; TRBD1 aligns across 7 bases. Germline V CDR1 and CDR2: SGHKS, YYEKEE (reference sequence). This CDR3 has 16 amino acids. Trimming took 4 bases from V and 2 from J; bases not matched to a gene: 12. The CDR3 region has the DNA TGTGCCAGCAGCCCCATCGACAGGGCCTTTCCCTACGAGCAGTACTTC. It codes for CASSPIDRAFPYEQYF. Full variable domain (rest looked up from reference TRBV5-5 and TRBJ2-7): DAGVTQSPTHLIKTRGQQVTLRCSPISGHKSVSWYQQVLGQGPQFIFQYYEKEERGRGNFPDRFSARQFPNYSSELNVNALLLGDSALYLCASSPIDRAFPYEQYFGPGTRLTVT.